One sample yielded the 14 T cell receptor beta chains listed below, sequenced in a study of T cell responses to AZD1222 COVID-19 vaccine. Sequencing used immunoSEQ multiplex PCR; TCRdb keeps in-frame clones, though not all of them. The data hold 130,000 or so clones, with around 90% observed a single time. Sequenced here: peripheral blood, sampled 28 days after the second dose of the MenACWY control vaccine. The receptors were sampled from an adult who received the MenACWY meningococcal vaccine as a control.

The chain joins TRBV7-2 to TRBJ1-4, with TRBD1 identical over 7 bases. V shed 5 bases and J 7 bases; nucleotides not matched to a gene: 7. The CDR3 has 14 amino acids. The germline V gene encodes CDR1 SGHTA and CDR2 FQGNSA. The CDR3 loop is CASSQTGFSEKLFF. The DNA for the CDR3 is TGTGCCAGCAGCCAGACAGGGTTTAGTGAAAAACTGTTTTTT. Complete variable domain (other parts from reference TRBV7-2 and TRBJ1-4): GAGVSQSPSNKVTEKGKDVELRCDPISGHTALYWYRQSLGQGLEFLIYFQGNSAPDKSGLPSDRFSAERTGGSVSTLTIQRTQQEDSAVYLCASSQTGFSEKLFFGSGTQLSVL.

This clone was detected once. This rearrangement joins TRBV6-2 or TRBV6-3 to TRBJ1-1, with D unclear. V lost 2 bases to trimming and J lost 5 bases, with 9 bases between them. Germline values: CDR1 MNHEY, CDR2 SVGEGT. This CDR3 comprises 13 residues. CDR3 protein: CASSYEFRTEAFF. The CDR3 DNA follows: TGTGCCAGCAGTTACGAATTCAGGACTGAAGCTTTCTTT.

J is TRBJ1-2 and V is TRBV7-2; D is uncertain. The CDR3 totals 14 residues. Trimming cost V 1 base and J 2 bases, with 8 bases left between them. From germline, CDR1 is SGHTA and CDR2 FQGNSA. CDR3 DNA: TGTGCCAGCAGCTTAGAAGCCGGCAACTATGGCTACACCTTC. It encodes CASSLEAGNYGYTF.

CDR3 amino acids: CASSQVVNRQETQYF. The CDR3 DNA follows: TGTGCCAGCAGCCAAGTGGTGAACAGACAAGAGACCCAGTACTTC. V is TRBV14 and J is TRBJ2-5; D gene ambiguous. The germline gives CDR1 SGHDN, CDR2 FVKESK. V lost 1 base and J lost 2, with 11 bases in between. This CDR3 is 15 amino acids long. Based on the CDR3 plus reference TRBV14 and TRBJ2-5, the full variable domain is EAGVTQFPSHSVIEKGQTVTLRCDPISGHDNLYWYRRVMGKEIKFLLHFVKESKQDESGMPNNRFLAERTGGTYSTLKVQPAELEDSGVYFCASSQVVNRQETQYFGPGTRLLVL.

The chain has TRBV12-3 or TRBV12-4 and TRBJ1-3, with D unresolved. This CDR3 has 12 amino acids. The V end was cut by 5 bases, the J end by 3 bases, with 5 bases between. The CDR3 sequence: CASSPGGNTIYF. DNA for the CDR3: TGTGCCAGCAGTCCCGGTGGAAACACCATATATTTT.

The chain employs TRBV28 and TRBJ1-5; 11 nucleotides align to TRBD1. The CDR3 consists of 16 residues. The germline V gene has CDR1 MDHEN and CDR2 SYDVKM. The V and J ends lost 6 bases and 3 bases, in that order; junction bases with no gene match: 7. The CDR3 DNA is TGTGCCAGCAGGGTTTCGGGACAGGGGGACAATCAGCCCCAGCATTTT. The encoded protein is CASRVSGQGDNQPQHF.

V is TRBV25-1 and J is TRBJ1-1; tentatively, D is TRBD1 (6 bases). Trimming took 7 bases from V and 1 from J, leaving 10 bases between them. The CDR3 is 13 residues long. Germline CDR1 reads MGHDK; CDR2 reads SYGVNS. The chain's CDR3 is CASTNRENTEAFF. CDR3 sequence (DNA): TGTGCCAGCACAAACAGGGAGAACACTGAAGCTTTCTTT.

J is TRBJ1-4 and V is TRBV4-2; TRBD1 aligns across 11 bases. This CDR3 spans 16 amino acids. The germline V gene encodes CDR1 LGHNA and CDR2 YNFKEQ. Germline trimming cut 4 bases from V and 8 bases from J; bases unmatched to any gene: 9. CDR3 amino acids: CASSPSSGQGGEKLFF. In nucleotides, the CDR3 is TGTGCCAGCAGCCCTAGCTCGGGACAGGGGGGGGAAAAACTGTTTTTT.

This clone was seen a single time. The gene calls are TRBV28 and TRBJ1-1; 8 nucleotides line up with TRBD1. The CDR3 runs to 15 residues. The junction had 10 bases not matched to a gene; V was cut back by 4 bases and J by 6 bases. Germline V gene lookup returns CDR1 MDHEN and CDR2 SYDVKM. The CDR3, as DNA: TGTGCCAGCAGTTCATACAGGGGGGTAGTGGCTGAAGCTTTCTTT. Encoded protein: CASSSYRGVVAEAFF.

This clone was counted a single time. This chain links TRBV7-9 with TRBJ2-1; D possibly corresponds to TRBD2 (6 bases). V lost 5 bases and J 4 bases, leaving 12 bases between the germline ends. Germline CDR1 and CDR2: SEHNR and FQNEAQ (reference sequence). The CDR3 loop spans 14 amino acids. CDR3 residues: CASSPSGLYNEQFF. Written as DNA, the CDR3 is TGTGCCAGCAGCCCGAGCGGGTTGTACAATGAGCAGTTCTTC.

The chain joins TRBV7-8 to TRBJ1-2, with D perhaps matching TRBD1 (5 bases). V dropped 5 bases and J dropped 6 bases, with 22 bases sitting between them. The CDR3 runs to 16 residues. Looked up from germline, CDR1 is SGHVS and CDR2 is FQNEAQ. Here the CDR3 DNA reads TGTGCCAGCAGCAAAGAAAAGCCTCGGGGGATAGATGGCTACACCTTC. Protein product: CASSKEKPRGIDGYTF.

V and J are TRBV7-6 and TRBJ1-2; D is possibly TRBD1 (5 bases). Germline loops: CDR1 SGHVS, CDR2 FNYEAQ. V was pared by 3 bases and J by 6 bases, with 17 bases between. The CDR3 has 15 amino acids. CDR3 residues: CASSFGGRAFHGYTF. DNA for the CDR3: TGTGCCAGCAGCTTCGGAGGCAGGGCGTTCCATGGCTACACCTTC.

The rearrangement joins TRBV5-1 to TRBJ1-5; 9 bases line up with TRBD1. The CDR3 is 14 residues long. The trim removed 4 bases at V and 7 bases at J, leaving 6 bases unmatched. CDR1 is SGHRS, CDR2 YFSETQ, per germline. CDR3 sequence reads: CASSVGTGRQPQHF. The CDR3 DNA sequence: TGCGCCAGCAGCGTTGGGACAGGGCGGCAGCCCCAGCATTTT.

CDR3 DNA sequence: TGTGCCAGCACCTCTAGCGGGGGGGCCGGAGAGCAGTTCTTC. Its translation: CASTSSGGAGEQFF. The chain uses TRBV13 and TRBJ2-1, with TRBD2 identical over 12 bases. This CDR3 region has 14 residues. Germline V CDR1 and CDR2: PRHDT, FYEKMQ (reference sequence). V was clipped by 7 bases and J by 10 bases; unmatched bases: 8.